These 15 T cell receptor beta chains came from one sample sequenced in a study of identical twins. TCRdb fed the 5' RACE reads into MiXCR, producing one record per CDR3 protein. The sample consists of 200,000 to 250,000 distinct CDR3 sequences, roughly 13% of them appearing once. The sample was also reused in another study, on yellow fever vaccine responses in identical twins.

Specimen: memory (CD45RO+) T cells sorted from blood. The receptors originated from a young woman in good health.

This clonotype was recorded at least ten times. This chain connects TRBV29-1 to TRBJ2-3, with unresolved D. Trimming shortened V by 3 bases and J by 0 bases, and 4 bases separated the two germline ends. The CDR3 length is 12 residues. The germline CDR1 and CDR2 sequences are SQVTM and ANQGSEA. The CDR3 reads CSVEYSTDTQYF. The CDR3, as DNA: TGCAGCGTTGAGTATAGCACAGATACGCAGTATTTT.

This clonotype was counted a few times. The rearrangement uses TRBV3-1 and TRBJ2-4, with a tentative D call TRBD1 (6 bases). V gave up 1 base and J gave up 9 bases, with 19 bases separating them. Germline CDR1 reads LGHDT; CDR2 reads YNNKEL (reference sequence). The CDR3 covers 16 residues. The CDR3 sequence: CASSQGYRVDLGIQYF. As DNA, the CDR3 is TGTGCCAGCAGCCAAGGATACAGGGTGGATTTGGGCATTCAGTACTTC.

V gene TRBV19 combines with J gene TRBJ1-1; D remains ambiguous. This CDR3 region has 15 residues. V was trimmed by 6 bases and J by 1 base, leaving 15 bases between them. Germline V gene lookup returns CDR1 LNHDA and CDR2 SQIVND (reference sequence). The CDR3 DNA follows: TGTGCCAGTAGGCCTCCCCTCCCCAGGAACACTGAAGCTTTCTTT. Its protein is CASRPPLPRNTEAFF.

In its sample, this clonotype was seen many times. This rearrangement joins TRBV5-1 to TRBJ2-3; either TRBD1 or TRBD2 may fit D (5 bases each). V lost 5 bases to trimming and J lost 3 bases, with 13 bases between them. CDR1 and CDR2 (germline): SGHRS, YFSETQ. The CDR3 runs to 14 residues. The CDR3 sequence is CASSFGKGTDTQYF. CDR3 DNA: TGCGCCAGCAGTTTCGGGAAGGGGACAGATACGCAGTATTTT.

This clonotype was found a few times. The genes are TRBV28 and TRBJ2-4; weak D call: TRBD2 (6 bases). Looked up from germline, CDR1 is MDHEN and CDR2 is SYDVKM. V lost 8 bases to trimming and J lost 4 bases, with 12 bases between them. The CDR3 contains 13 residues. The CDR3 DNA is TGTGCCAGCGGCGCGGGACGTAAAAACATTCAGTACTTC. It encodes CASGAGRKNIQYF.

This clonotype was seen more than once but under ten times. The chain joins TRBV4-1 to TRBJ2-1; maybe TRBD2 (5 bases). Germline V gene lookup returns CDR1 MGHRA and CDR2 YSYEKL. V was pared by 1 base and J by 4 bases, with 14 bases between. The CDR3 is 16 amino acids. Here the CDR3 DNA reads TGCGCCAGCAGCCAAGTCCGAGGGCGCCCTTACAATGAGCAGTTCTTC. Translated, it gives CASSQVRGRPYNEQFF.

This clonotype was recorded at least ten times. This sequence joins TRBV7-6 and TRBJ2-3, with 10 nucleotides matching TRBD2. The CDR3 is 17 residues long. Trimming cost V 0 bases and J 3 bases; bases outside gene matches: 6. The V gene's germline CDR1 is SGHVS and CDR2 FNYEAQ. This chain's CDR3 is CASSLAPLAGVTDTQYF. The CDR3 DNA is TGTGCCAGCAGCTTAGCCCCCCTAGCGGGAGTAACAGATACGCAGTATTTT.

The chain is built from TRBV5-1 and TRBJ2-3, with D perhaps TRBD1 (6 bases). The germline CDR1 and CDR2 sequences are SGHRS and YFSETQ. The CDR3 runs 14 residues. Trimming stripped 5 bases from V and 1 base from J, with 11 bases between. The CDR3: CASRTGQGTDTQYF. The CDR3 coding sequence is TGCGCCAGCAGGACAGGCCAGGGCACAGATACGCAGTATTTT.

This clonotype was seen many times. The V call is TRBV10-3, the J call TRBJ2-1, with D hard to call. V was trimmed by 0 bases and J by 11 bases, leaving 8 bases between them. The CDR3 has 12 residues. Germline V gene lookup returns CDR1 ENHRY and CDR2 SYGVKD. CDR3: CAISESEEKQFF. CDR3 coding DNA: TGTGCCATCAGTGAGTCTGAGGAAAAGCAGTTCTTC.

This rearrangement joins TRBV6-5 to TRBJ2-6; tentative D call: TRBD2 (7 bases). The CDR3 has 15 amino acids. With 4 bases removed from V and 5 bases from J, the gap between germline ends came to 12 bases. Germline CDR1 is MNHEY and CDR2 is SVGAGI. The CDR3 nucleotides are TGTGCCAGCAGTTCCCTCGGGGGGCGGGCCAACGTCCTGACTTTC. It is translated as CASSSLGGRANVLTF.

This chain connects TRBV10-3 to TRBJ2-7; D remains unclear. V lost 6 bases to trimming and J lost 3 bases, with 6 bases between them. The CDR3 extends over 11 amino acids. CDR1 and CDR2 from the germline V gene are ENHRY and SYGVKD. CDR3: CAISELYEQYF. Here the CDR3 DNA reads TGTGCCATCAGCGAACTCTACGAGCAGTACTTC.

This chain joins TRBV20-1 and TRBJ2-5; D gene unclear. The CDR3 spans 13 residues. From germline, CDR1 is DFQATT and CDR2 SNEGSKA (reference sequence). Trimming pared 6 bases from V and 2 bases from J, leaving 13 bases between. For the CDR3, the DNA is TGCAGTGCCCTTTATCCGGTTCAAGAGACCCAGTACTTC. It is translated as CSALYPVQETQYF.

Ten or more counts support this clonotype. The V call is TRBV6-1, the J call TRBJ2-3; D is perhaps TRBD1 (5 bases). This CDR3 has 14 residues. The germline gives CDR1 MNHNS, CDR2 SASEGT. V lost 7 bases to trimming and J lost 6 bases, with 17 bases between them. The CDR3: CASMATPAGDTQYF. The CDR3, as DNA: TGTGCCAGCATGGCGACTCCAGCAGGGGATACGCAGTATTTT.

The chain carries TRBV25-1 and TRBJ2-5; 7 bases are shared with TRBD1. Germline CDR1 MGHDK, CDR2 SYGVNS. V was pared by 6 bases and J by 5 bases, with 12 bases of the junction left unmatched. The CDR3 consists of 15 residues. CDR3 in amino acids: CASSRDSPTKETQYF. The CDR3 region has the DNA TGTGCCAGCAGCCGGGACAGTCCAACCAAGGAGACCCAGTACTTC.

V and J are TRBV7-9 and TRBJ2-1, with TRBD2 identical over 9 bases. This CDR3 region has 16 residues. CDR1 SEHNR and CDR2 FQNEAQ come from the germline V gene (reference sequence). V lost 4 bases to trimming and J lost 2 bases; unmatched junction nucleotides: 6. CDR3: CASSSPSGEPYNEQFF. The CDR3 DNA is TGTGCCAGCAGCTCTCCTAGCGGGGAACCCTACAATGAGCAGTTCTTC.